Listed below are T cell receptor beta chains from one sample, sequenced in a study of somatic mutations in cytotoxic T cells in rheumatoid arthritis. Sequencing was performed with immunoSEQ multiplex PCR; in TCRdb, only in-frame clones are kept and a portion is missing. The table includes about 20,000 clones, about 80% detected once. The sequenced sample was CD8+ T cells sorted from blood. These receptor sequences come from an adult with rheumatoid arthritis. The CDR3 runs from the conserved cysteine through the conserved F or W. A D gene is named only where the DNA matches it firmly. Size values are once, few and many counts, or a class for expanded clones, and some rows have none.

cdr3_aa cdr3_nt v_call clone_size d_call j_call
CASSLWGGEGSGANVLTF TGTGCCAGCAGCTTGTGGGGGGGCGAAGGCTCTGGGGCCAACGTCCTGACTTTC TRBV5-4 NA NA TRBJ2-6
CASSGTSSYEQYF TGTGCCAGCTCAGGGACTAGCAGCTACGAGCAGTACTTC TRBV18 NA TRBD2 TRBJ2-7
CASSPWDSEPNEQYF TGTGCCAGCAGTCCCTGGGATAGCGAACCCAACGAGCAGTACTTC TRBV6-1 NA NA TRBJ2-7
CASSLRLAEEDEQFF TGTGCCAGCAGCTTAAGGCTAGCGGAAGAGGATGAGCAGTTCTTC TRBV7-3 NA TRBD2 TRBJ2-1
CASSLGNRGSNQPQHF TGTGCCAGCAGCTTGGGGAACAGGGGAAGCAATCAGCCCCAGCATTTT TRBV5-6 NA TRBD1 TRBJ1-5
CASSQEVTGEYTGELFF TGCGCCAGCAGCCAAGAGGTAACGGGAGAGTACACCGGGGAGCTGTTTTTT TRBV4-3 NA NA TRBJ2-2
CASSPLAGAHPGSYNEQFF TGTGCCAGCAGCCCTCTAGCGGGGGCCCATCCGGGATCCTACAATGAGCAGTTCTTC TRBV7-8 once TRBD2 TRBJ2-1
CASSLGVGGGTEAFF TGTGCCAGCAGCTTGGGGGTTGGCGGGGGCACTGAAGCTTTCTTT TRBV5-6 NA NA TRBJ1-1
CASSAGQGPTGELFF TGTGCCAGCAGTGCGGGACAGGGGCCCACCGGGGAGCTGTTTTTT TRBV28 NA TRBD1 TRBJ2-2
CASSPHPLGNNNSPLHF TGTGCCAGCAGCCCCCACCCCCTTGGGAATAATAATTCACCCCTCCACTTT TRBV9 NA NA TRBJ1-6
CASSPREETQYF TGTGCCAGCAGCCCAAGGGAGGAGACCCAGTACTTC TRBV7-8 NA NA TRBJ2-5
CASSPSGGQPQHF TGTGCCAGCAGCCCCTCGGGGGGTCAGCCCCAGCATTTT TRBV14 NA NA TRBJ1-5
CASGRPTYEQYF TGTGCCAGCGGGAGGCCCACCTACGAGCAGTACTTC TRBV28 NA NA TRBJ2-7
CASSLDRNTEAFF TGTGCCAGCAGTTTAGACAGGAACACTGAAGCTTTCTTT TRBV27 NA NA TRBJ1-1
CASSVGGTGANTEAFF TGTGCCAGCAGCGTTGGGGGGACAGGTGCGAACACTGAAGCTTTCTTT TRBV9 NA TRBD1 TRBJ1-1
CASSQGYGLGAGNTIYF TGTGCCAGCAGCCAGGGGTATGGATTGGGGGCTGGAAACACCATATATTTT TRBV11-2 NA NA TRBJ1-3
CASSPQGGNYNEQFF TGTGCCAGCAGCCCTCAGGGGGGGAACTACAATGAGCAGTTCTTC TRBV25-1 NA NA TRBJ2-1
CASSYSSGDEQFF TGTGCCAGCAGTTACTCTTCCGGGGATGAGCAGTTCTTC TRBV6-5 NA NA TRBJ2-1
CASRGGRAGEQYF TGTGCCAGTAGGGGCGGGAGGGCCGGTGAGCAGTACTTC TRBV19 NA TRBD2 TRBJ2-7
CASSAGTSTDTQYF TGTGCCAGCAGTGCGGGGACTAGCACAGATACGCAGTATTTT TRBV6-4 NA NA TRBJ2-3
CASSDRLGYTF TGTGCCAGCAGCGACAGGCTTGGCTACACCTTC TRBV9 NA NA TRBJ1-2
CASSTSGGKNEQFF TGTGCCAGCAGCACTAGCGGGGGAAAGAATGAGCAGTTCTTC TRBV7-8 NA TRBD2 TRBJ2-1
CASSSGGQGGLIAFF TGTGCCAGCAGCTCCGGCGGACAGGGGGGCCTGATTGCTTTCTTT TRBV13 NA TRBD1 TRBJ1-1
CASSPGVAGDTQYF TGTGCCAGCAGTCCCGGGGTAGCGGGAGATACGCAGTATTTT TRBV27 NA TRBD2 TRBJ2-3
CASRANTEAFF TGTGCCAGCAGGGCGAACACTGAAGCTTTCTTT TRBV27 NA NA TRBJ1-1
CASSGPGGNTEAFF TGTGCCAGCAGCGGCCCGGGGGGGAACACTGAAGCTTTCTTT TRBV9 NA NA TRBJ1-1
CASSLSAGGLSYEQYF TGTGCCAGCAGTTTATCGGCAGGGGGCCTCTCCTACGAGCAGTACTTC TRBV27 few TRBD1 TRBJ2-7
CASSLGFDRGGVTDTQYF TGTGCCAGCAGCTTAGGGTTCGATCGGGGGGGCGTCACAGATACGCAGTATTTT TRBV11-3 NA TRBD2 TRBJ2-3
CASSLAGGGYGYTF TGTGCCAGCAGCTTGGCGGGGGGCGGGTATGGCTACACCTTC TRBV5-5 NA NA TRBJ1-2
CASSNPDRGRGEKLFF TGTGCCAGCAGCAACCCCGACAGGGGGCGTGGGGAAAAACTGTTTTTT TRBV7-9 NA TRBD1 TRBJ1-4
CASSLGAEDTQYF TGTGCCAGCAGCTTAGGGGCAGAAGATACGCAGTATTTT TRBV13 NA NA TRBJ2-3
CATGESIGELFF TGTGCCACCGGGGAGTCGATCGGGGAGCTGTTTTTT TRBV2 NA NA TRBJ2-2
CASSFGGKSEQYF TGTGCCAGCAGCTTCGGGGGGAAGTCCGAGCAGTACTTC TRBV11-3 few TRBD2 TRBJ2-7
CASSPPGGNYGYTF TGTGCCAGCAGTCCCCCTGGGGGCAACTATGGCTACACCTTC TRBV27 large NA TRBJ1-2
CASGQGTSGAGELFF TGTGCTAGTGGTCAGGGGACTAGCGGGGCCGGGGAGCTGTTTTTT TRBV12-5 NA TRBD2 TRBJ2-2
CATSGSRRSGANVLTF TGTGCCACCAGCGGGAGCAGAAGGTCTGGGGCCAACGTCCTGACTTTC TRBV15 few NA TRBJ2-6
CASSFASTNTGELFF TGTGCCAGCAGTTTCGCCTCGACCAACACCGGGGAGCTGTTTTTT TRBV27 NA NA TRBJ2-2
CASSQDRSGNQPQHF TGTGCCAGCAGCCAAGATAGAAGCGGCAATCAGCCCCAGCATTTT TRBV4-2 NA NA TRBJ1-5
CASSLSGGTDTQYF TGTGCCAGCAGCTTAAGCGGCGGCACAGATACGCAGTATTTT TRBV7-3 NA NA TRBJ2-3
CASSYGGEQYF TGTGCCAGCAGCTACGGGGGGGAGCAGTACTTC TRBV7-8 NA TRBD2 TRBJ2-7
CASIRREFGTGELFF TGTGCCAGCATAAGACGGGAGTTCGGCACCGGGGAGCTGTTTTTT TRBV11-2 NA NA TRBJ2-2
CAWSTGGQVSHGTSLLEQFF TGTGCCTGGAGTACGGGCGGGCAAGTATCTCACGGGACCTCACTCCTTGAGCAGTTCTTC TRBV30 NA NA TRBJ2-1
CASSFRGGLAFF TGTGCCAGCAGTTTCCGAGGTGGGTTAGCTTTCTTT TRBV28 NA NA TRBJ1-1
CASSSGQGPYTDTQYF TGTGCCAGCAGCTCTGGACAGGGGCCATACACAGATACGCAGTATTTT TRBV5-8 NA TRBD1 TRBJ2-3
CASSPAGKRAAEQFF TGTGCCAGTAGTCCCGCGGGGAAGCGCGCGGCTGAGCAGTTCTTC TRBV19 NA NA TRBJ2-1
CASTPGAGYGYTF TGTGCCAGCACCCCTGGGGCGGGCTATGGCTACACCTTC TRBV6-5 NA NA TRBJ1-2
CASSQAGRGSETQYF TGCGCCAGCAGCCAAGCCGGAAGAGGTTCGGAGACCCAGTACTTC TRBV4-1 NA NA TRBJ2-5
CASSQSGGAYNEQFF TGCGCCAGCAGCCAATCCGGGGGAGCCTACAATGAGCAGTTCTTC TRBV4-3 NA NA TRBJ2-1
CSVEGEPGQGFGYTF TGCAGCGTTGAAGGCGAACCGGGACAGGGGTTTGGCTACACCTTC TRBV29-1 NA TRBD1 TRBJ1-2
CASSLGTGRYEQYF TGTGCCAGCAGCTTGGGGACAGGGCGGTACGAGCAGTACTTC TRBV5-6 once TRBD1 TRBJ2-7
CASSPGGEGVNEQFF TGTGCCAGCAGCCCGGGGGGGGAAGGGGTCAATGAGCAGTTCTTC TRBV5-6 NA TRBD2 TRBJ2-1
CASSSPGVGELFF TGTGCCAGCAGCTCACCAGGGGTCGGGGAGCTGTTTTTT TRBV7-9 few NA TRBJ2-2
CASSEIAGGSTDTQYF TGTGCCAGCAGTGAAATAGCGGGGGGAAGCACAGATACGCAGTATTTT TRBV6-4 NA TRBD2 TRBJ2-3
CASLNSGKYGYTF TGTGCCAGCCTTAATAGCGGGAAATATGGCTACACCTTC TRBV7-2 NA NA TRBJ1-2
CASSEAWSANEQFF TGTGCCAGCAGTGAAGCCTGGTCCGCCAATGAGCAGTTCTTC TRBV2 NA NA TRBJ2-1
CASGRQGVKDQPQHF TGTGCCAGCGGGCGACAGGGGGTTAAGGATCAGCCCCAGCATTTT TRBV2 few TRBD1 TRBJ1-5
CASSLEGTGGGEAFF TGTGCCAGCAGCTTGGAGGGGACAGGGGGGGGTGAAGCTTTCTTT TRBV5-8 NA TRBD1 TRBJ1-1
CASANRAGTGELFF TGTGCCAGCGCGAACAGGGCGGGCACCGGGGAGCTGTTTTTT TRBV2 NA NA TRBJ2-2
CASSLAPAGYNEQFF TGCGCCAGCAGCTTGGCCCCAGCGGGGTACAATGAGCAGTTCTTC TRBV5-1 NA TRBD2 TRBJ2-1
CASSPWASGADTQYF TGTGCCAGCAGCCCCTGGGCAAGCGGAGCTGATACGCAGTATTTT TRBV7-2 NA NA TRBJ2-3